Listed below are T cell receptor beta chains from one sample, sequenced in a study of identifying expanded T cells in peripheral blood. This table comes from immunoSEQ multiplex PCR, and its TCRdb copy is limited to in-frame clones, with some not included. This table holds about 80,000 clones, about four fifths found once. The material sequenced was blood. Receptor source: a person aged 18-69 years in good health. Both conserved end residues are part of each CDR3.

TRBJ2-3	TRBV2	CASRSPGVADTQYF
TRBJ2-3	TRBV2	CASNPLALSPFTDTQYF
TRBJ2-2	TRBV9	CASSVSPSGSSTGELFF
TRBJ1-1	TRBV20-1	CSARTSREAFF
TRBJ2-7	TRBV5-1	CASSRKQAESYEQYF
TRBJ2-6	TRBV28	CASNSPWGSGANVLTF
TRBJ1-2	TRBV28	CASSWAGSNVNYGYTF
TRBJ2-3	TRBV19	CASSSGRADTQYF
TRBJ1-2	TRBV4-3	CASSQTRGIYGYTF
TRBJ2-1	TRBV6-5	CASSYGTRTGVAEQFF
TRBJ2-7	TRBV7-9	CASTPQGQGYEQYF
TRBJ1-4	TRBV4-3	CASSQDGTHATNEKLFF
TRBJ2-2	TRBV6-6	CASSYGREADTGELFF
TRBJ2-1	TRBV18	CASSELAGNEQFF
TRBJ2-6	TRBV5-4	CASSLMDEGGPGANVLTF
TRBJ1-5	TRBV7-2	CASSLVPGNQPQHF
TRBJ2-1	TRBV7-3	CASSLSGLQGDEQFF
TRBJ1-2	TRBV25-1	CASSGRTGGGYTF
TRBJ2-2	TRBV18	CASSPVQGAGELFF
TRBJ2-3	TRBV7-3	CASSSPRGAGGPMDTQYF
TRBJ1-2	TRBV28	CASSFPDRGGYTF
TRBJ2-1	TRBV18	CASQLLAGVPNEQFF
TRBJ2-7	TRBV6-5	CASSRGEVEQYF
TRBJ2-2	TRBV9	CASSVSGANTGELFF
TRBJ2-3	TRBV30	CALGDAYSTDTQYF
TRBJ1-2	TRBV7-2	CASSPSDAGRGYTF
TRBJ2-2	TRBV19	CASKLTGELFF
TRBJ2-1	TRBV15	CATSSPAGGSGLAGRYNEQFF
TRBJ2-7	TRBV19	CASSILPTGGLSEQYF
TRBJ2-7	TRBV28	CASSLNQLVSEQYF